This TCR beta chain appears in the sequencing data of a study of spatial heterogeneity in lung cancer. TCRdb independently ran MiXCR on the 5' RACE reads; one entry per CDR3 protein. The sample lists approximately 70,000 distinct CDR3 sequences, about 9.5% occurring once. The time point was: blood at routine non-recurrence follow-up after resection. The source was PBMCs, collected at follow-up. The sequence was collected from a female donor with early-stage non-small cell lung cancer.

The CDR3 coding sequence is TGTGCCAGCATCCCTGGGGCAGGGCAAGCTTTCTTT. Amino acid sequence: CASIPGAGQAFF. The chain is built from TRBV7-9 and TRBJ1-1; D might be TRBD1 (5 bases). Trimming pared 7 bases from V and 9 bases from J, leaving 15 bases between. The CDR3 covers 12 residues. Germline CDR1 reads SEHNR; CDR2 reads FQNEAQ (reference sequence).